The clone carrying this T cell receptor (beta chain) was recorded a few times. The data stem from a study of blood T cells in healthy people across ages. A sample-barcoded 5' primer and a J-beta primer mix were used in a second PCR of about 7 to 12 cycles. TCRdb re-called the 5' RACE reads through MiXCR, storing one row per CDR3 protein. The repertoire holds about 1.6 million distinct CDR3 sequences, roughly a third seen once, with around 10% in the top ten. Ranging in age from about 6 to 95, the donors were healthy Caucasian individuals from Russia. Each of the donors had about 9.9 milliliters of peripheral blood drawn into EDTA-treated Vacutainer tubes. The CDR3 spans 16 residues. After removal of 6 bases from V and 0 bases from J, the junction contained 10 bases not matched to a gene. Germline CDR1 and CDR2: SGHRS and YFSETQ.

The origin of this receptor is a woman aged 25 to 39 in good health. Sequenced sample: blood. The chain has TRBV5-1 and TRBJ2-7; 9 positions match TRBD1. The CDR3 here is CASKEDRGTSSYEQYF. In DNA, the CDR3 is TGCGCCAGCAAGGAGGACAGGGGAACTAGCTCCTACGAGCAGTACTTC.